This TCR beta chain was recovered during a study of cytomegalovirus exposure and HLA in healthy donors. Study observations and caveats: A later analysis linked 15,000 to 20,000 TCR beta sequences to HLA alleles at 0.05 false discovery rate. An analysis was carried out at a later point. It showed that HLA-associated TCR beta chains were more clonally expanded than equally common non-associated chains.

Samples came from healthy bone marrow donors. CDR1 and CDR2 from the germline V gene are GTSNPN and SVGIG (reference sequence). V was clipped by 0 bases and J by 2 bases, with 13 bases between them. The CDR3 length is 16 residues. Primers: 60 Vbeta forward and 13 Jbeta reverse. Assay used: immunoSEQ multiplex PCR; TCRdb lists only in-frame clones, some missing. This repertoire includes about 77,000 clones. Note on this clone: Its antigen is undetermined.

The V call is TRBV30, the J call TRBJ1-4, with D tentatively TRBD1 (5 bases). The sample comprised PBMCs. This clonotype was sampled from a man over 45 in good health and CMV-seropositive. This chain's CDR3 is CAWSVRSGTTNEKLFF. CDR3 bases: TGTGCCTGGAGTGTACGTAGCGGGACGACTAATGAAAAACTGTTTTTT.